These 23 T cell receptor beta chains came from one sample sequenced in a study of T cell repertoires in cytomegalovirus infection (dated by TCRdb to about 2019). Their target antigens are unknown. Sequenced using an Illumina HiSeq 1500. In-frame beta chains were kept once TCRdb had trimmed the public reads at Q25 with fastp and called clones with MiXCR. Entries that share a CDR3 protein sequence are merged under the most common genes and DNA. Present in this sample are tens of thousands of distinct CDR3 sequences, about 18% of which were seen just once. The ten largest account for roughly 60% of the sample. The treatment or condition label corresponds to: in vitro stimulation with specific CMV peptide epitopes to enrich CMV-specific T cells. This specimen was CD8+ T cells from cultured PBMCs, taken from culture after CMV antigen stimulation. Receptors were obtained from a human donor in good health (CMV status not recorded). Some clones in this sample may be carry-over from other donors' samples.

In this sample, this clonotype turned up a few times. The rearrangement uses TRBV6-2 or TRBV6-3 and TRBJ2-1; D remains unclear. Germline V gene lookup returns CDR1 MNHEY and CDR2 SVGEGT. This CDR3 comprises 15 residues. V was trimmed by 2 bases and J by 0 bases, leaving 8 bases between them. The CDR3: CASSYRSSSYNEQFF. CDR3 nucleotides: TGTGCCAGCAGTTACCGAAGTAGCTCCTACAATGAGCAGTTCTTC.

This clonotype came up a few times. V gene TRBV11-2 combines with J gene TRBJ2-7; D call uncertain. V was clipped by 5 bases and J by 3 bases, with 11 bases between them. The CDR3 has 13 amino acids. Germline V gene lookup returns CDR1 SGHAT and CDR2 FQNNGV. This CDR3 reads CASSSLSRYEQYF. In DNA form, the CDR3 reads TGTGCCAGCAGCAGCTTATCACGCTACGAGCAGTACTTC.

This clonotype was seen a handful of times. The J gene is TRBJ1-6, the V gene TRBV4-3; D unresolved. The CDR3 runs 13 residues. Per germline, CDR1 LGHNA and CDR2 YSLEER. V lost 0 bases and J 10 bases, leaving 7 bases between the germline ends. In nucleotides, the CDR3 is TGCGCCAGCAGCCAAGATCGGGGATCACCCCTCCACTTT. Its protein product is CASSQDRGSPLHF.

The rearrangement joins TRBV7-2 to TRBJ1-1; D gene ambiguous. V lost 10 bases and J 0 bases, leaving 18 bases between the germline ends. CDR1 is SGHTA and CDR2 is FQGNSA in the germline V gene. The CDR3 is 15 amino acids. This CDR3 is CAIDSLRTVNTEAFF. CDR3 DNA: TGTGCCATCGACTCTCTCCGGACGGTGAACACTGAAGCTTTCTTT.

The rearrangement links TRBV7-9 to TRBJ2-2, with 9 bases matching TRBD2. V lost 4 bases to trimming and J lost 1 base; unmatched junction nucleotides: 10. Per germline, CDR1 SEHNR and CDR2 FQNEAQ (reference sequence). This CDR3 is 18 amino acids long. CDR3 in amino acids: CASSSPSGDTLNTGELFF. The CDR3 nucleotides are TGTGCCAGCAGCTCCCCTAGCGGGGATACCCTGAACACCGGGGAGCTGTTTTTT.

V usage is TRBV14 and J usage is TRBJ2-7; D possibly uses TRBD1 or TRBD2 (5 bases each). The CDR3 runs to 13 residues. V was trimmed by 4 bases and J by 9 bases, leaving 16 bases between them. The germline CDR1 and CDR2 sequences are SGHDN and FVKESK. The CDR3 DNA follows: TGTGCCAGCAGCCCTTTAGAGGAGAGGGGGCAGTACTTC. Translation gives CASSPLEERGQYF.

Only a few counts were recorded for this clonotype. V and J are TRBV6-1 and TRBJ2-7; D gene uncertain. Trimming cost V 2 bases and J 3 bases, with 11 bases left between them. CDR1 and CDR2 (germline): MNHNS, SASEGT. The CDR3 runs 14 residues. The CDR3 is CASSERYGSYEQYF. In DNA form, the CDR3 reads TGTGCCAGCAGTGAAAGGTACGGTAGCTACGAGCAGTACTTC.

This clonotype has more than one count but fewer than ten. V and J are TRBV12-3 or TRBV12-4 and TRBJ1-5, with 7 bases that match TRBD1. With 3 bases clipped from V and 9 bases from J, the junction kept 5 bases outside the gene matches. The CDR3 has 13 amino acids. CDR3 in DNA: TGTGCCAGCAGTTTCACAGGGGAGAGGCCCCAGCATTTT. Translated, it gives CASSFTGERPQHF.

The chain employs TRBV7-9 and TRBJ1-1; 7 positions agree with TRBD1. This CDR3 spans 14 amino acids. Germline assignment: CDR1 SEHNR and CDR2 FQNEAQ (reference sequence). V lost 5 bases and J lost 1; bases outside the gene matches: 4. CDR3 loop: CASSTWDRNTEAFF. CDR3 sequence (DNA): TGTGCCAGCAGCACCTGGGACAGGAACACTGAAGCTTTCTTT.

As DNA, the CDR3 is TGTGCCAGCAGCTTAGCGAGGCGGGATGAGCAGTTCTTC. Translated: CASSLARRDEQFF. This chain uses TRBV7-6 with TRBJ2-1, with D perhaps matching TRBD2 (5 bases). The CDR3 is 13 residues long. V gave up 0 bases and J gave up 8 bases, with 8 bases separating them. CDR1 and CDR2 from the germline V gene are SGHVS and FNYEAQ.

This clonotype was seen a handful of times. This chain connects TRBV7-6 to TRBJ2-5, with 9 bases matching TRBD2. In germline, CDR1 is SGHVS, CDR2 FNYEAQ. The CDR3 is 14 residues long. V shed 5 bases and J 5 bases; nucleotides not matched to a gene: 6. In DNA, the CDR3 is TGTGCCAGCAGCCATTTAGCGGGAGTTGAGACCCAGTACTTC. It is translated as CASSHLAGVETQYF. The full variable domain, in which reference TRBV7-6 and TRBJ2-5 provide the parts outside the CDR3, is GAGVSQSPRYKVTKRGQDVALRCDPISGHVSLYWYRQALGQGPEFLTYFNYEAQQDKSGLPNDRFSAERPEGSISTLTIQRTEQRDSAMYRCASSHLAGVETQYFGPGTRLLVL.

This sequence joins TRBV3-1 and TRBJ2-3, with D hard to call. Deletions cut 4 bases from V and 0 bases from J, with 11 bases between. Germline lookup yields CDR1 LGHDT and CDR2 YNNKEL (reference sequence). The CDR3 consists of 15 residues. In nucleotides, the CDR3 is TGTGCCAGCAGCCCAAGGCACTCTAGCACAGATACGCAGTATTTT. It codes for CASSPRHSSTDTQYF.

The chain is built from TRBV15 and TRBJ1-5, with 8 bases identical to TRBD1. The CDR3 is 16 residues long. The V and J ends lost 6 bases and 4 bases, in that order; junction bases with no gene match: 11. Germline-derived CDR1 and CDR2 are LNHNV and YYDKDF (reference sequence). The CDR3 region is CATSNAGGQRNQPQHF. As DNA, the CDR3 is TGTGCCACCAGTAATGCAGGGGGCCAGAGGAATCAGCCCCAGCATTTT.

Ten or more counts support this clonotype. The V gene is TRBV7-2, the J gene TRBJ2-7; D is unclear. This CDR3 comprises 13 residues. Germline assignment: CDR1 SGHTA and CDR2 FQGNSA. V was trimmed by 4 bases and J by 1 base, leaving 8 bases between them. The CDR3 protein is CASSSVPSYEQYF. The CDR3 coding sequence is TGTGCCAGCAGCTCGGTCCCGTCCTACGAGCAGTACTTC.

The table lists this clonotype with a few counts. The gene calls are TRBV12-3 or TRBV12-4 and TRBJ2-4; the match to TRBD1 covers 7 bases. V shed 6 bases and J 5 bases; nucleotides not matched to a gene: 7. This CDR3 comprises 14 residues. The CDR3 is CASSQRDRENIQYF. DNA for the CDR3: TGTGCCAGCAGCCAACGGGACAGAGAAAACATTCAGTACTTC.

This clonotype was seen repeatedly, ten times or more. The chain joins TRBV7-2 to TRBJ2-7; 7 positions match TRBD2. The germline gives CDR1 SGHTA, CDR2 FQGNSA. V trimming: 4 bases; J trimming: 6 bases; junction bases outside the gene matches: 9. The CDR3 runs 14 residues. The CDR3 DNA is TGTGCCAGCAGCTCCTGGGACTACCGCGGCGAGCAGTACTTC. Translation: CASSSWDYRGEQYF.

This clonotype occurred a few times. The V call is TRBV7-6, the J call TRBJ2-1, with TRBD2 matching over 10 bases. The V gene end was trimmed by 1 base and the J gene end by 4 bases; junction bases not matched to a gene: 13. Germline V gives CDR1 SGHVS, CDR2 FNYEAQ. CDR3 length equals 19 residues. CDR3 in amino acids: CASSLVKGSLAGVYNEQFF. For the CDR3, the DNA is TGTGCCAGCAGCTTAGTCAAGGGTAGCCTAGCGGGAGTTTACAATGAGCAGTTCTTC.

This clonotype was recorded a few times. CDR3 sequence: CASSTQGARTGELFF. The CDR3 bases are TGTGCCAGCAGCACACAGGGGGCGAGGACCGGGGAGCTGTTTTTT. This chain uses TRBV6-1 with TRBJ2-2, with 9 bases aligning to TRBD1. The CDR3 is 15 amino acids. The germline V gene encodes CDR1 MNHNS and CDR2 SASEGT. Unmatched junction bases numbered 7, after V lost 6 bases and J lost 5 bases.

This clonotype has only a few counts. The chain carries TRBV7-8 and TRBJ2-3; 9 bases agree with TRBD2. The CDR3 has 14 amino acids. V shed 6 bases, J shed 4 bases, and the junction held 5 bases outside the gene matches. CDR1 is SGHVS, CDR2 FQNEAQ, per germline. The DNA for the CDR3 is TGTGCCAGCAGGAGCGGGGGGCCCCCAGATACGCAGTATTTT. As protein: CASRSGGPPDTQYF.

This clonotype was observed a handful of times. The gene calls are TRBV6-6 and TRBJ1-1; D is ambiguous. The V and J ends lost 4 bases and 7 bases respectively, with 16 bases between them. Germline CDR1 and CDR2: MNHNY and SVGAGI (reference sequence). CDR3 length equals 14 residues. CDR3 region: CASSSTPRVIEAFF. CDR3 DNA: TGTGCCAGCAGTTCGACACCCCGGGTGATTGAAGCTTTCTTT.

The chain combines TRBV7-8 with TRBJ2-2; D is undetermined. CDR1 and CDR2 (germline): SGHVS, FQNEAQ. This CDR3 has 15 amino acids. V lost 3 bases, J lost 0 bases, and 8 bases lay in between. CDR3 DNA: TGTGCCAGCAGCTTTACGACTTCGAACACCGGGGAGCTGTTTTTT. Its protein product is CASSFTTSNTGELFF.

This clonotype was counted only a few times. The V gene is TRBV19, the J gene TRBJ2-1; the match to TRBD1 covers 10 bases. Germline V gene data show CDR1 as LNHDA and CDR2 as SQIVND (reference sequence). Trimming removed 4 bases from V and 3 bases from J; junction bases left unmatched: 3. The CDR3 totals 15 residues. This chain's CDR3 is CASSTGTGVYNEQFF. The CDR3 DNA is TGTGCCAGTAGTACCGGGACAGGGGTCTACAATGAGCAGTTCTTC.

In this sample, this clonotype turned up a few times. This sequence joins TRBV28 and TRBJ2-5; no clear D gene. With 8 bases removed from V and 4 bases from J, the gap between germline ends came to 17 bases. Per the germline V gene, CDR1 is MDHEN and CDR2 is SYDVKM. The CDR3 runs 14 residues. The CDR3: CASLLDPVGETQYF. The DNA for the CDR3 is TGTGCCAGCTTACTCGACCCAGTGGGAGAGACCCAGTACTTC.